The 21 T cell receptor beta chains in this list originate from one sample, sequenced in a study of identical twins. TCRdb independently ran MiXCR on the 5' RACE reads; one entry per CDR3 protein. The repertoire holds 120,000 to 150,000 distinct CDR3 sequences, with 3% to 4% as singletons. Sequenced input: memory T cells sorted from blood. The receptors come from a man between 18 and 35 years old in good health.

This clonotype was seen ten or more times. The gene calls are TRBV29-1 and TRBJ2-2, with 7 bases fitting TRBD1. Trimming took 5 bases from V and 6 from J; bases not matched to a gene: 6. The germline CDR1 and CDR2 sequences are SQVTM and ANQGSEA. The CDR3 sequence is 13 residues long. In DNA, the CDR3 is TGCAGCGTTCTACAGGGGTTCGCCGGGGAGCTGTTTTTT. Translating it yields CSVLQGFAGELFF.

The chain uses TRBV18 and TRBJ2-1; D gene unclear. CDR3 length: 16 residues. Trimming took 3 bases from V and 4 from J, leaving 16 bases between them. Looked up from germline, CDR1 is KGHSH and CDR2 is LQKENI. The CDR3 is CASSPPTGQRYNEQFF. The CDR3 bases are TGTGCCAGCTCACCTCCAACGGGTCAACGGTACAATGAGCAGTTCTTC.

This clonotype was seen at least ten times. V usage is TRBV30 and J usage is TRBJ2-5, with TRBD2 as a possible D gene (5 bases). Deletions cut 4 bases from V and 3 bases from J, with 12 bases between. CDR3 length: 13 residues. The germline gives CDR1 GTSNPN, CDR2 SVGIG (reference sequence). This CDR3 is CAWMGADEETQYF. The CDR3 DNA reads as TGTGCCTGGATGGGAGCGGATGAAGAGACCCAGTACTTC.

This clonotype was recorded many times. The gene calls are TRBV2 and TRBJ2-1; possible D gene TRBD1, 6 bases. V was cut by 5 bases and J by 3 bases, with 14 bases left in between. The germline gives CDR1 SNHLY, CDR2 FYNNEI. This CDR3 is 15 amino acids long. The CDR3 nucleotides are TGTGCCAGCAGTCCGGACAGTCAAGACTACAATGAGCAGTTCTTC. Translating it yields CASSPDSQDYNEQFF. Based on the CDR3 plus reference TRBV2 and TRBJ2-1, the full variable domain is EPEVTQTPSHQVTQMGQEVILRCVPISNHLYFYWYRQILGQKVEFLVSFYNNEISEKSEIFDDQFSVERPDGSNFTLKIRSTKLEDSAMYFCASSPDSQDYNEQFFGPGTRLTVL.

Many counts were recorded for this clonotype. The chain is built from TRBV20-1 and TRBJ2-3, with 10 positions matching TRBD2. Germline trimming cut 1 base from V and 0 bases from J; bases unmatched to any gene: 10. The CDR3 is made up of 18 amino acids. Per the germline V gene, CDR1 is DFQATT and CDR2 is SNEGSKA (reference sequence). CDR3 protein: CSARVLAGAPLSTDTQYF. Here the CDR3 DNA reads TGCAGTGCTAGAGTTCTAGCGGGAGCCCCTCTTAGCACAGATACGCAGTATTTT.

This clonotype occurred many times. CDR3 coding DNA: TGTGCCAGCAGCAGAGCGGGAGGGAGGAACAATGAGCAGTTCTTC. It specifies CASSRAGGRNNEQFF. The V and J genes are TRBV11-2 and TRBJ2-1, with 10 positions matching TRBD2. This CDR3 contains 15 residues. Germline V CDR1 and CDR2: SGHAT, FQNNGV. V lost 5 bases, J lost 5 bases, and 6 bases stayed unmatched.

This clonotype was counted many times. This rearrangement joins TRBV15 to TRBJ2-6; no definite D call. The V gene lost 0 bases and the J gene lost 0 bases, with 9 bases spanning the gap. The germline V gene has CDR1 LNHNV and CDR2 YYDKDF (reference sequence). The CDR3 is 17 residues long. CDR3 protein: CATSRDEGFSGANVLTF. CDR3 nucleotides: TGTGCCACCAGCAGAGATGAAGGGTTCTCTGGGGCCAACGTCCTGACTTTC.

The sample holds many counts of this clonotype. The chain employs TRBV5-4 and TRBJ2-3, with a tentative D call TRBD1 (5 bases). CDR1 and CDR2 from the germline V gene are SGHNT and YYREEE (reference sequence). This CDR3 spans 15 amino acids. With 3 bases removed from V and 4 bases from J, the gap between germline ends came to 15 bases. CDR3 in amino acids: CASSSTGQGADTQYF. In DNA, the CDR3 is TGTGCCAGCAGCTCAACAGGTCAAGGTGCAGATACGCAGTATTTT.

This clonotype was observed at least ten times. This chain links TRBV5-1 with TRBJ2-5; D may correspond to TRBD1 or TRBD2 (5 bases each). The CDR3 totals 14 residues. Germline V gives CDR1 SGHRS, CDR2 YFSETQ. Trimming removed 4 bases from V and 5 bases from J, with 15 bases in between. The CDR3 DNA sequence: TGCGCCAGCAGCGACGGGACCCCCCGGGAGACCCAGTACTTC. Protein sequence: CASSDGTPRETQYF.

This chain joins TRBV9 and TRBJ1-1; a possible D gene is TRBD1 (5 bases). With 4 bases removed from V and 7 bases from J, the gap between germline ends came to 20 bases. Germline CDR1 SGDLS, CDR2 YYNGEE. This CDR3 contains 15 residues. The CDR3 is CASSLSSWGEGEAFF. CDR3 bases: TGTGCCAGCAGCCTCTCCTCCTGGGGGGAGGGTGAAGCTTTCTTT.

In its sample, this clonotype was seen many times. The chain is built from TRBV10-3 and TRBJ2-2, with a tentative D call TRBD1 (5 bases). V was cut by 6 bases and J by 2 bases, with 10 bases left in between. The germline V gene has CDR1 ENHRY and CDR2 SYGVKD. CDR3 length equals 14 residues. DNA for the CDR3: TGTGCCATCAGGCGACGGACAAACACCGGGGAGCTGTTTTTT. It specifies CAIRRRTNTGELFF.

Ten or more counts support this clonotype. CDR3 amino acids: CASTDSGTSNQPQHF. CDR3 nucleotides: TGTGCCAGCACCGACTCGGGCACTAGCAATCAGCCCCAGCATTTT. The V gene is TRBV7-9, the J gene TRBJ1-5; no clear D gene. Trimming took off 7 bases at V and 0 bases at J, with 13 bases between the two ends. Germline V lookup: CDR1 SEHNR, CDR2 FQNEAQ (reference sequence). The CDR3 length is 15 residues. The full variable domain, its missing parts supplied by reference TRBV7-9 and TRBJ1-5, is DTGVSQNPRHKITKRGQNVTFRCDPISEHNRLYWYRQTLGQGPEFLTYFQNEAQLEKSRLLSDRFSAERPKGSFSTLEIQRTEQGDSAMYLCASTDSGTSNQPQHFGDGTRLSIL.

This clonotype appeared many times. The chain uses TRBV9 and TRBJ2-1, with 7 bases identical to TRBD2. CDR3 size: 16 residues. With V trimmed by 0 bases and J by 7 bases, 10 bases remained unmatched. Germline values: CDR1 SGDLS, CDR2 YYNGEE. CDR3 nucleotide sequence: TGTGCCAGCAGCGTAGGGGGGGACGGGAGGTTGAATGAGCAGTTCTTC. Translation gives CASSVGGDGRLNEQFF. The whole variable domain, remainder taken from reference TRBV9 and TRBJ2-1, is DSGVTQTPKHLITATGQRVTLRCSPRSGDLSVYWYQQSLDQGLQFLIQYYNGEERAKGNILERFSAQQFPDLHSELNLSSLELGDSALYFCASSVGGDGRLNEQFFGPGTRLTVL.

This clonotype was detected a few times. The chain is built from TRBV20-1 and TRBJ2-5; TRBD2 matches 13 bases. CDR1 and CDR2 (germline): DFQATT, SNEGSKA (reference sequence). The CDR3 runs to 15 residues. V was pared by 1 base and J by 6 bases, with 5 bases of the junction left unmatched. CDR3 protein: CSARVGLAGVKTQYF. CDR3 in DNA: TGCAGTGCTAGAGTCGGACTAGCGGGAGTGAAGACCCAGTACTTC.

This chain joins TRBV5-6 and TRBJ1-6, with 8 bases identical to TRBD1. The trim removed 6 bases at V and 8 bases at J, leaving 13 bases unmatched. The length of the CDR3 is 16 residues. Germline loops: CDR1 SGHDT, CDR2 YYEEEE. The CDR3 DNA is TGTGCCAGCATCATCGGGGGAGCAGGGGGCTATTCACCCCTCCACTTT. Amino acid sequence: CASIIGGAGGYSPLHF.

This clonotype has at least ten counts. This chain links TRBV6-8 with TRBJ2-7; possible D gene TRBD1, 5 bases. V dropped 2 bases and J dropped 5 bases, with 16 bases sitting between them. This CDR3 has 15 amino acids. Germline values: CDR1 MNHGY, CDR2 SAAAGT. In DNA, the CDR3 is TGTGCCAGCAGTTACCAACGCGATACCAGGGACGAGCAGTACGTC. Amino acid sequence: CASSYQRDTRDEQYV.

This clonotype came up many times. The chain couples TRBV18 to TRBJ2-3; D remains ambiguous. The CDR3 spans 14 residues. Between the trimmed V and J ends, which lost 4 bases and 0 bases, there was a span of 8 bases. Germline-derived CDR1 and CDR2 are KGHSH and LQKENI. CDR3 nucleotides: TGTGCCAGCTCACTGGCGTTTAGCACAGATACGCAGTATTTT. It specifies CASSLAFSTDTQYF.

This clonotype came up many times. The rearrangement joins TRBV6-1 to TRBJ1-5; TRBD1 aligns across 8 bases. The CDR3 has 14 residues. V lost 5 bases and J lost 8; bases outside the gene matches: 8. Germline V gives CDR1 MNHNS, CDR2 SASEGT. The CDR3 coding sequence is TGTGCCAGCAGTACGGACAGGGAGGACAAGCCCCAGCATTTT. Amino acid sequence: CASSTDREDKPQHF.

The table lists this clonotype with many counts. The chain is built from TRBV7-9 and TRBJ2-1, with D possibly matching TRBD2 (5 bases). The ends were cut back, 7 bases at V and 7 bases at J, with 11 bases in the middle. The germline gives CDR1 SEHNR, CDR2 FQNEAQ (reference sequence). This CDR3 comprises 12 residues. CDR3 residues: CASTPRGNEQFF. CDR3 DNA sequence: TGTGCCAGCACCCCAAGAGGGAATGAGCAGTTCTTC.

This clonotype was found many times. V and J are TRBV30 and TRBJ2-2; D unclear. The length of the CDR3 is 14 residues. The germline V and J ends were trimmed by 8 bases and 2 bases, with 15 bases remaining between them. CDR1 is GTSNPN and CDR2 is SVGIG in the germline V gene (reference sequence). The chain's CDR3 is CAGPRQLNTGELFF. The CDR3, as DNA: TGTGCCGGCCCCAGGCAGCTTAACACCGGGGAGCTGTTTTTT.

This clonotype was seen only a few times. The CDR3 region is CASSDSPGTGELFF. The DNA for the CDR3 is TGTGCCAGCAGTGACTCGCCGGGCACCGGGGAGCTGTTTTTT. The gene calls are TRBV6-4 and TRBJ2-2; no clear D gene. The CDR3 length is 14 residues. The germline V and J ends were trimmed by 0 bases and 4 bases, with 6 bases remaining between them. Germline-derived CDR1 and CDR2 are MRHNA and SNTAGT.